The source of this T cell receptor beta chain is a study of T-cell memory formation after mild COVID-19. TCRdb recomputed calls from the 5' RACE reads with MiXCR, one row per CDR3 protein. The data contain 200,000 to 300,000 distinct CDR3 sequences, over 15% of them seen just once; the ten biggest clones take up 20% to 25%. CDR1 and CDR2 from the germline V gene are SEHNR and FQNEAQ (reference sequence). The CDR3 is 14 residues long. J gave up 3 bases and V 5 bases, and 5 bases lay outside the gene matches. The chain has TRBV7-9 and TRBJ2-3, with 7 bases fitting TRBD1. The source is a man between 18 and 35 years old who had mild COVID-19 (a few samples of this study predate the infection). Cell type and time point are not known. Sequenced input: PBMCs or a T cell subset sorted from them (not recorded which). DNA of the CDR3: TGTGCCAGCAGCGCAACACAGGGGACAGATACGCAGTATTTT. The encoded protein is CASSATQGTDTQYF.